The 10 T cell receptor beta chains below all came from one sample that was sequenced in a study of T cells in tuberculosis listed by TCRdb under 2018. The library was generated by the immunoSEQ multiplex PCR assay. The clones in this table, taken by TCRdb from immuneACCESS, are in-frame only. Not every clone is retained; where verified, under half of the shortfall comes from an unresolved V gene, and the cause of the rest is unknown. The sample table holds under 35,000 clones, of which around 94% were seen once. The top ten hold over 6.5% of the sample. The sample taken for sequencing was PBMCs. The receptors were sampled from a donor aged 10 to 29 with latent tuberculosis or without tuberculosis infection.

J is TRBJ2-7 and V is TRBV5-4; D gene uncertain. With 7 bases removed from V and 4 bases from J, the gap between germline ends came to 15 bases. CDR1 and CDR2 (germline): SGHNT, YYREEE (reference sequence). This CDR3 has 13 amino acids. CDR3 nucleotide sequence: TGTGCCAGCGGCAGGCCTACACCTTACGAGCAGTACTTC. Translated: CASGRPTPYEQYF.

Here the CDR3 DNA reads TGTGCCAGCACCCTGGGGACAGGATTTATTGGAGCTTTCTTT. This codes for CASTLGTGFIGAFF. The chain joins TRBV5-6 to TRBJ1-1; 8 nucleotides align to TRBD1. CDR1 is SGHDT, CDR2 YYEEEE, per germline. J was trimmed by 10 bases and V by 6 bases; bases with no gene match: 14. There are 14 residues in the CDR3.

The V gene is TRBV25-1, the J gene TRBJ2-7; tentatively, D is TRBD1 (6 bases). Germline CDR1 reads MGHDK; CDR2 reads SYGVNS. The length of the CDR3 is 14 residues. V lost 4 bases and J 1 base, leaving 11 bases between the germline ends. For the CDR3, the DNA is TGTGCCAGCAGTGCGGGGCAGGGGTCCTACGAGCAGTACTTC. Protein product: CASSAGQGSYEQYF.

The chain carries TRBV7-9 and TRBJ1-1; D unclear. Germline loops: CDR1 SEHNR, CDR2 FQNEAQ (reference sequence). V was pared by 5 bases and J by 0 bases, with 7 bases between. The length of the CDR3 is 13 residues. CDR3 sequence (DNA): TGTGCCAGCAGCCGGACTGTGAACACTGAAGCTTTCTTT. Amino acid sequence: CASSRTVNTEAFF. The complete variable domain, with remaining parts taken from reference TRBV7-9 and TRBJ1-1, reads DTGVSQNPRHKITKRGQNVTFRCDPISEHNRLYWYRQTLGQGPEFLTYFQNEAQLEKSRLLSDRFSAERPKGSFSTLEIQRTEQGDSAMYLCASSRTVNTEAFFGQGTRLTVV.

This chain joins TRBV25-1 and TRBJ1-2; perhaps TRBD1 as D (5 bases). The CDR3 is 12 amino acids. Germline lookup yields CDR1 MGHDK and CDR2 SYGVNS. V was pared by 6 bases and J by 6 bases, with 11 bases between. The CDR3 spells CASRGGIDGYTF. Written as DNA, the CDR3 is TGTGCCAGCAGGGGGGGGATCGATGGCTACACCTTC.

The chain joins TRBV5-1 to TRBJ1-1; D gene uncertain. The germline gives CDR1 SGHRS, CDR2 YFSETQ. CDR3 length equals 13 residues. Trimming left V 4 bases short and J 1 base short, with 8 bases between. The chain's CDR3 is CASSINGNTEAFF. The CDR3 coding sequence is TGCGCCAGCAGCATCAACGGGAACACTGAAGCTTTCTTT.

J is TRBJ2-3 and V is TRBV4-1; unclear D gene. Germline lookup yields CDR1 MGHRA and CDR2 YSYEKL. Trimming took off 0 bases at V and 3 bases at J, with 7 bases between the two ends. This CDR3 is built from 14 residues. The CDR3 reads CASSQDTITDTQYF. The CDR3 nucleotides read TGCGCCAGCAGCCAAGATACTATTACAGATACGCAGTATTTT.

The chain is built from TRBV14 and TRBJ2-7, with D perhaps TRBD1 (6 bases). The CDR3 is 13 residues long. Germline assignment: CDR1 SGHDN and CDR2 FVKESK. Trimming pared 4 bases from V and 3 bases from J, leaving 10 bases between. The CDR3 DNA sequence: TGTGCCAGCAGCCCGGACAGTTACTACGAGCAGTACTTC. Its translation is CASSPDSYYEQYF.

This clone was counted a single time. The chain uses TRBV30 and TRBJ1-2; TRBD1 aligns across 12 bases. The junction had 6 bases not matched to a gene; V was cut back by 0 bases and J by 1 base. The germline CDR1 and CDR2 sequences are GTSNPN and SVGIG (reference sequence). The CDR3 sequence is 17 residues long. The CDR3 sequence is CAWSVLGQGASNYGYTF. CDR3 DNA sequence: TGTGCCTGGAGTGTACTGGGACAGGGGGCGAGTAACTATGGCTACACCTTC.

DNA for the CDR3: TGTGCCAGCAGCAAACAAAGGGACAGGGTCTACGAGCAGTACTTC. Protein product: CASSKQRDRVYEQYF. V usage is TRBV21-1 and J usage is TRBJ2-7; the tabulated D call, TRBD1, remains unverified against the DNA. TRBV21-1 is given as a pseudogene. This CDR3 region has 15 residues.